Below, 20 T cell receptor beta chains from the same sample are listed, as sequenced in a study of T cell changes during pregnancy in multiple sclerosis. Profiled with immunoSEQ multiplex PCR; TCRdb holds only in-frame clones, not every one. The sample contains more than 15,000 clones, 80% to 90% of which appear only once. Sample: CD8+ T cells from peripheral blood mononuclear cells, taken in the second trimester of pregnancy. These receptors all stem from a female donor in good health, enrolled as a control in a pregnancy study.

The CDR3: CASSIQQASSYNEQFF. For the CDR3, the DNA is TGTGCCAGCAGCATACAACAGGCGAGCTCCTACAATGAGCAGTTCTTC. V is TRBV5-8 and J is TRBJ2-1; the D gene is possibly TRBD1 (5 bases). The germline V gene has CDR1 SGHTS and CDR2 YDEGEE. V lost 4 bases and J 0 bases, leaving 14 bases between the germline ends. The CDR3 contains 16 residues.

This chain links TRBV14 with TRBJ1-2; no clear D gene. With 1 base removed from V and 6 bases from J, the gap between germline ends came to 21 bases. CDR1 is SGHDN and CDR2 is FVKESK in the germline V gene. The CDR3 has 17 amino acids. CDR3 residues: CASSQANAGVGFDGYTF. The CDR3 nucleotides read TGTGCCAGCAGCCAAGCTAATGCCGGCGTGGGCTTTGATGGCTACACCTTC.

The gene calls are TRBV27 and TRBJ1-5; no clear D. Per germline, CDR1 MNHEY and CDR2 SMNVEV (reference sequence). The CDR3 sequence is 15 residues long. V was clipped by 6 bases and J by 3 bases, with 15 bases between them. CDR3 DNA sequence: TGTGCCAGCAGAAAACTCACAGAGTACAATCAGCCCCAGCATTTT. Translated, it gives CASRKLTEYNQPQHF.

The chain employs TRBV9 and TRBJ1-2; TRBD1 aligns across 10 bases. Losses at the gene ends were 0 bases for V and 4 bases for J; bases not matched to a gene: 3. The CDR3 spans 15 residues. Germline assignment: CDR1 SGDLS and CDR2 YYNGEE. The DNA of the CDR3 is TGTGCCAGCAGCGTAGCGCGGACAGGGGGCTATGGCTACACCTTC. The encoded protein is CASSVARTGGYGYTF.

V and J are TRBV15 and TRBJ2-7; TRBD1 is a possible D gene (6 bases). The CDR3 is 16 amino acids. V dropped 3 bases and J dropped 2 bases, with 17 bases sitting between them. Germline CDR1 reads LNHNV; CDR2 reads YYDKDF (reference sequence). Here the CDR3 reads CATSREYGTTPYEQYF. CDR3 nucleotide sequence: TGTGCCACCAGCAGGGAATATGGGACAACCCCCTACGAGCAGTACTTC.

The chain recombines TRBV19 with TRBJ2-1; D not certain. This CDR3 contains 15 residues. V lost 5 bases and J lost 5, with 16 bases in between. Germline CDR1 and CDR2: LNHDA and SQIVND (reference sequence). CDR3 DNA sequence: TGTGCCAGTAGTCCCAGACGGCACGCGGACAATGAGCAGTTCTTC. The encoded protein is CASSPRRHADNEQFF.

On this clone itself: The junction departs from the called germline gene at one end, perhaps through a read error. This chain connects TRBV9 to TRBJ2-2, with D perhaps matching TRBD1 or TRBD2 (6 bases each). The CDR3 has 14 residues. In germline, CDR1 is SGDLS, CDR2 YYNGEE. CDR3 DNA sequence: TGTGCCAGCGGCGTAGGAGGGGGAACCGGGGAGCTGTTTTTT. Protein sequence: CASGVGGGTGELFF.

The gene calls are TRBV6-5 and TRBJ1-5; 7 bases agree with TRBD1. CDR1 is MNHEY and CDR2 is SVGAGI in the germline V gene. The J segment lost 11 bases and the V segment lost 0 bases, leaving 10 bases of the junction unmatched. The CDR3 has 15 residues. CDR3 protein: CASSYSTGPTVAQHF. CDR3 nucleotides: TGTGCCAGCAGTTACTCGACAGGGCCCACGGTTGCCCAGCATTTT.

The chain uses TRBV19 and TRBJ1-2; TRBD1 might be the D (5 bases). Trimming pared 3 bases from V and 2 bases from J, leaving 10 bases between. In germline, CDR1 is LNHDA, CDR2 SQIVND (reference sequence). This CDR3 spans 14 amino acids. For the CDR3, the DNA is TGTGCCAGTAGTATTGCAGGGTTAAACTATGGCTACACCTTC. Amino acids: CASSIAGLNYGYTF.

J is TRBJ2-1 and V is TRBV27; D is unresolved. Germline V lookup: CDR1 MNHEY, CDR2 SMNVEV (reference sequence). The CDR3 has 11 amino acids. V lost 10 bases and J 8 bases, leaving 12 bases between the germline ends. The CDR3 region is CATSYRDEQFF. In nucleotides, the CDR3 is TGTGCCACCTCATACCGGGATGAGCAGTTCTTC.

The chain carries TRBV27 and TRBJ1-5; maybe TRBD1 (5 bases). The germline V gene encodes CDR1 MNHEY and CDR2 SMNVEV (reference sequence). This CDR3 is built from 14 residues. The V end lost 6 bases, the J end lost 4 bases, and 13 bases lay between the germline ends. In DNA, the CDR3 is TGTGCCAGCAGATTTGGGGGGATTAATCAGCCCCAGCATTTT. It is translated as CASRFGGINQPQHF.

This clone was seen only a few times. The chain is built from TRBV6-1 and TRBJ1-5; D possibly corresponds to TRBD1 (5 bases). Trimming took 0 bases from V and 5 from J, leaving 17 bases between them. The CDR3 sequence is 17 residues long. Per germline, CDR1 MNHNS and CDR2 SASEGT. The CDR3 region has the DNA TGTGCCAGCAGTGAAGCGCTCGAGGGGACGGGGGATCAGCCCCAGCATTTT. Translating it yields CASSEALEGTGDQPQHF.

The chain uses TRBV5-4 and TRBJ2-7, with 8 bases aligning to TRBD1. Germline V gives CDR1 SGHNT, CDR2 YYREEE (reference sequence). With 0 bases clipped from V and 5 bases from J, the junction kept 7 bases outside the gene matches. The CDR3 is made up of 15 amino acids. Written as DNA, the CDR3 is TGTGCCAGCAGCTTGGAAAGAGACAGGGGTCACGAGCAGTACTTC. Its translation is CASSLERDRGHEQYF.

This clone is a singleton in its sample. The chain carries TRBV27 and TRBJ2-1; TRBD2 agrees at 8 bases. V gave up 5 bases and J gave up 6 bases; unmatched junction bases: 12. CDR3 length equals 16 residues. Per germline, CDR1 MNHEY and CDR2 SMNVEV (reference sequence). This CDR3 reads CASSPAGVAGPNEQFF. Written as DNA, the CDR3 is TGTGCCAGCAGTCCAGCCGGGGTAGCGGGGCCCAATGAGCAGTTCTTC.

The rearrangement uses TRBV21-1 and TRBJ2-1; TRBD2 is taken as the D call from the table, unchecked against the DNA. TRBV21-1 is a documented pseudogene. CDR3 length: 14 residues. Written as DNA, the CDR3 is TGTGCCAGCAGCCCTCCCTCCCCCTACAATGAGCAGTTCTTC. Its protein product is CASSPPSPYNEQFF.

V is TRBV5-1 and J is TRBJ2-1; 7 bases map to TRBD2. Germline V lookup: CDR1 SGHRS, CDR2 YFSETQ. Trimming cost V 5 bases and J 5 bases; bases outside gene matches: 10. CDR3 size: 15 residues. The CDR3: CASRLRLAADNEQFF. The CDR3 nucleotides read TGCGCCAGCAGACTAAGGCTAGCGGCGGACAATGAGCAGTTCTTC.

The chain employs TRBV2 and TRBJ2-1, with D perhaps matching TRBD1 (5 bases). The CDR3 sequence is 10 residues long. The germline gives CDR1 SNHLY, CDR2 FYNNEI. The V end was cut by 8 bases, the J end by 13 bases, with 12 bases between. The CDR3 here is CASAGRFQFF. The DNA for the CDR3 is TGTGCCAGCGCAGGGCGTTTCCAGTTCTTC.

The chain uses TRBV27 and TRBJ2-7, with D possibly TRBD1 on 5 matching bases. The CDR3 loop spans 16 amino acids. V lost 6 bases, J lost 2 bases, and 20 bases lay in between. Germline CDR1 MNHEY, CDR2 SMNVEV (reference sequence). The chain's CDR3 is CASSLNGATVTYEQYF. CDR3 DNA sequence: TGTGCCAGCAGCTTGAATGGGGCCACAGTGACCTACGAGCAGTACTTC.

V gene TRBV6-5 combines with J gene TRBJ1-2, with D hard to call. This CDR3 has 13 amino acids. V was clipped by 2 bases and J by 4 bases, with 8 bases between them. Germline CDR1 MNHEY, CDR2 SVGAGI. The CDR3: CASSYNRFYGYTF. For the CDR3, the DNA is TGTGCCAGCAGTTACAACCGGTTCTATGGCTACACCTTC.

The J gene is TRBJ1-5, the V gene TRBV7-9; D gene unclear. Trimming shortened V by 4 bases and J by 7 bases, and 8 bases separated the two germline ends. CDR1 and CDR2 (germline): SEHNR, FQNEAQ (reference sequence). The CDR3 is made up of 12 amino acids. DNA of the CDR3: TGTGCCAGCAGCTCATTTAGCCAGCCCCAGCATTTT. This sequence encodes CASSSFSQPQHF. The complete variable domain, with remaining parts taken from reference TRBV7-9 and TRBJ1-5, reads DTGVSQNPRHKITKRGQNVTFRCDPISEHNRLYWYRQTLGQGPEFLTYFQNEAQLEKSRLLSDRFSAERPKGSFSTLEIQRTEQGDSAMYLCASSSFSQPQHFGDGTRLSIL.